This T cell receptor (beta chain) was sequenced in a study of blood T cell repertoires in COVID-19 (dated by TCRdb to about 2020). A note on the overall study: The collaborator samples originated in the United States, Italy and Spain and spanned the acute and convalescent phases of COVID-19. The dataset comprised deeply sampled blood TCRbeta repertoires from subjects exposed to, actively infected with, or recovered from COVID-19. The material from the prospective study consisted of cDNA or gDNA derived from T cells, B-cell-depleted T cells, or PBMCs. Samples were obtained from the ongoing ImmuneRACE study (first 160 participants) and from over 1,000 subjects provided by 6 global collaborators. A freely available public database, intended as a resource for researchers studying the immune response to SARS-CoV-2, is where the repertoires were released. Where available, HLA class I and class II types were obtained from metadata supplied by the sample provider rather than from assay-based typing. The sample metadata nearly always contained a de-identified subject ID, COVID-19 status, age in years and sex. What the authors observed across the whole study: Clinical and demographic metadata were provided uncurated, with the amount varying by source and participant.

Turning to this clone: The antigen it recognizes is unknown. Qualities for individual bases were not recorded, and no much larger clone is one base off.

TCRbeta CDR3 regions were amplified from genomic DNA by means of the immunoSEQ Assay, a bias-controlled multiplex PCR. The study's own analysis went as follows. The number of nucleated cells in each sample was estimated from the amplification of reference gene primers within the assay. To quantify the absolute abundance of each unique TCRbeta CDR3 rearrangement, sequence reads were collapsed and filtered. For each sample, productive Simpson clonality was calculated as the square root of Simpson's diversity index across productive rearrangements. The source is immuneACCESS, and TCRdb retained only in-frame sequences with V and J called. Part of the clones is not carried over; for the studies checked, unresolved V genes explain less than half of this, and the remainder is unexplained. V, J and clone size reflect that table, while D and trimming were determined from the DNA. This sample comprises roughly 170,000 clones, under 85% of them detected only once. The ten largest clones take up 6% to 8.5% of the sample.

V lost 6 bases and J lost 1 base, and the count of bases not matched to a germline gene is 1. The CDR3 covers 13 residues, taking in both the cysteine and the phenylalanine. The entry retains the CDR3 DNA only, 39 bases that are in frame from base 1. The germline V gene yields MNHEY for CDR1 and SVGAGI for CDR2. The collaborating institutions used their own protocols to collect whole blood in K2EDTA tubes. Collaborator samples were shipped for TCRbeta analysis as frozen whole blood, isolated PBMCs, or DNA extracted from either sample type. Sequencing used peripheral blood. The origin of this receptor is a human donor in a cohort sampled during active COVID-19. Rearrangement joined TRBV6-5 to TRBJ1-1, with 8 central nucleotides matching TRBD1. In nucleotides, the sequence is TGTGCCAGCAGGGGACAGGAGAACACTGAAGCTTTCTTT. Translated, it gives CASRGQENTEAFF.